These T cell receptor beta chains were read from a single sample in a study of beta chain features in type 1 diabetes. Repertoires were generated with immunoSEQ multiplex PCR, while TCRdb's copy carries only in-frame clones and drops some. This sample has about 240,000 clones, with 25% to 35% found just once. The material sequenced was central memory CD4+ T cells from blood. The receptors here all came from a man in his thirties or forties in good health. The CDR3 runs from the conserved cysteine through the conserved F or W. Fields, in order: J gene, D gene, V gene, clone size, CDR3 DNA, CDR3 protein. D genes are given only for firm matches. The size field is filled for only some rows; it gives once, few, many or a size class.

>TRBJ2-1|TRBD2|TRBV28|few
TGTGCCAGCAGTCGACTAGCGGGAGGGCGTTACAATGAGCAGTTCTTC
CASSRLAGGRYNEQFF
>TRBJ2-1|.|TRBV2|few
TGTGCCAGCAGTCGCGACAGAGATGAGCAGTTCTTC
CASSRDRDEQFF
>TRBJ2-5|TRBD2|TRBV7-7|.
TGTGCCAGCAGCCGACTAGCGGGGGGGCCGGAGACCCAGTACTTC
CASSRLAGGPETQYF
>TRBJ2-7|.|TRBV25-1|many
TGTGCCAGCAGCGGGGACTTCCCGGCGTACGAGCAGTACTTC
CASSGDFPAYEQYF
>TRBJ1-1|.|TRBV25-1|.
TGTGCCAGCAGTGAAGACGTCAGGGGCGGAGGTGAAGCTTTCTTT
CASSEDVRGGGEAFF
>TRBJ1-2|.|TRBV28|few
TGTGCCAGCAGAAGGGACGCTAACTATGGCTACACCTTC
CASRRDANYGYTF
>TRBJ2-7|.|TRBV5-4|.
TGTGCCAGCAGCTTGGAAGGGATCTTCTCCTACGAGCAGTACTTC
CASSLEGIFSYEQYF
>TRBJ2-5|.|TRBV27|few
TGTGCCAGCAGTTTATACCTAGCCGCCCTCGAGACCCAGTACTTC
CASSLYLAALETQYF
>TRBJ2-7|TRBD2|TRBV29-1|few
TGCAGCGTTGTCGGGACTAGCGGGGCCTACGAGCAGTACTTC
CSVVGTSGAYEQYF
>TRBJ2-7|TRBD2|TRBV10-2|.
TGCGCCAGCAGTCCCCTAGCGGGGGACTACGAGCAGTACTTC
CASSPLAGDYEQYF
>TRBJ1-6|TRBD1|TRBV14|.
TGTGCCAGCAGCCGGGCGCGGACAGGGAATTCACCCCTCCACTTT
CASSRARTGNSPLHF
>TRBJ2-3|TRBD1|TRBV7-9|once
TGTGCCAGCAGCAGACAGACAGGGCCCACAGATACGCAGTATTTT
CASSRQTGPTDTQYF
>TRBJ2-1|TRBD2|TRBV14|.
TGTGCCAGCAGCCAAGATCGACGCCTAGCGGGGAATGAGCAGTTCTTC
CASSQDRRLAGNEQFF
>TRBJ2-1|.|TRBV7-2|few
TGTGCCGAGCCACGTCGTGTGACAGCGGACTCCTACAATGAGCAGTTCTTC
CAEPRRVTADSYNEQFF
>TRBJ2-7|.|TRBV9|.
TGTGCCAGCAGCGGGGGAGACTACGAGCAGTACTTC
CASSGGDYEQYF
>TRBJ1-5|TRBD1|TRBV10-1|.
TGCGCCAGCAGTGAGGGACAGGGAAATCAGCCCCAGCATTTT
CASSEGQGNQPQHF
>TRBJ2-2|TRBD2|TRBV30|.
TGTGCCTGGAGTTGGTGGGCTAGCGGGAACCTGATAACCGGGGAGCTGTTTTTT
CAWSWWASGNLITGELFF
>TRBJ2-5|.|TRBV9|.
TGTGCCAGCAGCTTAGGAAGGGTTTGGCAAGAGACCCAGTACTTC
CASSLGRVWQETQYF
>TRBJ2-5|.|TRBV29-1|few
TGCAGCATAACGGGGGGCCCGGAGACCCAGTACTTC
CSITGGPETQYF
>TRBJ2-3|TRBD2|TRBV11-2|.
TGTGCCAGCAGCTTCCGGGACTATACAGATACGCAGTATTTT
CASSFRDYTDTQYF
>TRBJ2-7|TRBD1|TRBV29-1|few
TGCAGCGTTTCCGGGACAGGGGCCTACGAGCAGTACTTC
CSVSGTGAYEQYF
>TRBJ2-3|.|TRBV7-2|.
TGTGCCAGCAGCCCTTACTCCGGGGCCGGAGATACGCAGTATTTT
CASSPYSGAGDTQYF
>TRBJ2-3|.|TRBV2|many
TGTGCCAGCAGTCAGCCCACAGATACGCAGTATTTT
CASSQPTDTQYF
>TRBJ2-3|.|TRBV11-2|.
TGTGCCAGCAGAGGTCCGACGTCTGCAGATACGCAGTATTTT
CASRGPTSADTQYF
>TRBJ2-5|.|TRBV7-2|few
TGTGCCAGCAGCTTAGACCCAGGGAGGGAGACCCAGTACTTC
CASSLDPGRETQYF
>TRBJ2-2|TRBD1|TRBV5-1|.
TGCGCCAGCTTTCCGGGACAGTCGCACGGGGAGCTGTTTTTT
CASFPGQSHGELFF
>TRBJ2-7|TRBD1|TRBV29-1|.
TGCAGCGTTGCTGACAGGGGCGAGCAGTACTTC
CSVADRGEQYF
>TRBJ2-7|.|TRBV19|.
TGTGCCAGTAGTATTAGGGCAGACGGGGACTACGAGCAGTACTTC
CASSIRADGDYEQYF
>TRBJ2-5|.|TRBV7-2|many
TGTGCCAGCAGCTTAGGGTCAGAGACCCAGTACTTC
CASSLGSETQYF
>TRBJ1-2|.|TRBV6-5|.
TGTGCCAGCAGTTACGGGGGCGGAATCAACTATGGCTACACCTTC
CASSYGGGINYGYTF
>TRBJ1-1|TRBD1|TRBV5-4|many
TGTGCCAGCAGCTTGGGGGACAGTCAACTGAACACTGAAGCTTTCTTT
CASSLGDSQLNTEAFF
>TRBJ2-7|TRBD2|TRBV28|.
TGTGCCAGCAGTTTAAGCACTAGCGGGAGCCACGAGCAGTACTTC
CASSLSTSGSHEQYF
>TRBJ2-7|TRBD1|TRBV30|.
TGTGCCTGGAGTGGGACAGGGATCTACGAGCAGTACTTC
CAWSGTGIYEQYF
>TRBJ1-1|.|TRBV29-1|.
TGCACCACGTTGGCAGGGTCCCATGGGGCTTTCTTT
CTTLAGSHGAFF
>TRBJ2-1|TRBD1|TRBV5-4|.
TGTGCCAGCAGCTTGGGACAGGGCTCCTACAATGAGCAGTTCTTC
CASSLGQGSYNEQFF
>TRBJ2-6|.|TRBV27|.
TGTGCCAGCAGTTTAAGGGTCGCTGGGGCCAACGTCCTGACTTTC
CASSLRVAGANVLTF
>TRBJ2-5|.|TRBV6-5|few
TGTGCCAGCAGCCCTACAGGGATGGGGGAGACCCAGTACTTC
CASSPTGMGETQYF
>TRBJ2-3|TRBD2|TRBV19|.
TGTGCTACCGGGACTACTACTAGCACAGATACGCAGTATTTT
CATGTTTSTDTQYF
>TRBJ2-7|.|TRBV2|many
TGTGCCAGCAGTGTTACCGCTGTCTACGAGCAGTACTTC
CASSVTAVYEQYF
>TRBJ1-1|.|TRBV7-9|few
TGTGCCAGCAGCTTATTACAGGGAGACACTGAAGCTTTCTTT
CASSLLQGDTEAFF
>TRBJ2-5|TRBD2|TRBV2|few
TGTGCCAGCTTCCCCGGGACTAGCTGGGAGACCCAGTACTTC
CASFPGTSWETQYF
>TRBJ2-1|.|TRBV6-5|.
TGTGCCAGCAGTTACTCGGGGGACAAGCAGGGTGAGCAGTTCTTC
CASSYSGDKQGEQFF
>TRBJ2-1|.|TRBV5-6|.
TGTGCCAGCAGGTCAGGGTCGGGCAATGAGCAGTTCTTC
CASRSGSGNEQFF
>TRBJ1-5|TRBD1|TRBV30|few
TGTGCCTGGAGTGGGGTTGGGACAGGGGGCAGACAGCCCCAGCATTTT
CAWSGVGTGGRQPQHF
>TRBJ2-3|.|TRBV7-2|once
TGTGCCAGCAGTCAGGATCGGGGTAGCACAGATACGCAGTATTTT
CASSQDRGSTDTQYF
>TRBJ2-5|TRBD1|TRBV9|many
TGTGCCAGCAGCGTTTCAGACAGGGCAGAGACCCAGTACTTC
CASSVSDRAETQYF
>TRBJ2-5|.|TRBV9|few
TGTGCCAGCAGCGTATCACAGGGAAGCGAGACCCAGTACTTC
CASSVSQGSETQYF
>TRBJ2-7|TRBD2|TRBV27|few
TGTGCCAGCAGACTAGCGGGAGGCTACGAGCAGTACTTC
CASRLAGGYEQYF
>TRBJ2-5|.|TRBV13|few
TGTGCCAGCAGCCCCCGGGGGAGCGGCGCGCGGGAGACCCAGTACTTC
CASSPRGSGARETQYF
>TRBJ2-1|TRBD2|TRBV30|.
TGTGCCTGGAGTGTATCACGGTCGAGCGGGGGCTACAATGAGCAGTTCTTC
CAWSVSRSSGGYNEQFF
>TRBJ2-7|.|TRBV21-1|.
TGTGCCGTAAAGGACTTCTCCTACGAGCAGTACTTC
CAVKDFSYEQYF
>TRBJ2-2|TRBD1|TRBV6-6|.
TGTGCCAGCAGTTACCCGGGACAGGGCGGGACCGGGGAGCTGTTTTTT
CASSYPGQGGTGELFF
>TRBJ1-5|.|TRBV5-1|.
TGCGCCATCGAGCTTGGGGTAGATCCTCCCAGTCAGCCCCAGCATTTT
CAIELGVDPPSQPQHF
>TRBJ2-5|.|TRBV2|many
TGTGCCACCGGGCGGGGACAAGAGACCCAGTACTTC
CATGRGQETQYF